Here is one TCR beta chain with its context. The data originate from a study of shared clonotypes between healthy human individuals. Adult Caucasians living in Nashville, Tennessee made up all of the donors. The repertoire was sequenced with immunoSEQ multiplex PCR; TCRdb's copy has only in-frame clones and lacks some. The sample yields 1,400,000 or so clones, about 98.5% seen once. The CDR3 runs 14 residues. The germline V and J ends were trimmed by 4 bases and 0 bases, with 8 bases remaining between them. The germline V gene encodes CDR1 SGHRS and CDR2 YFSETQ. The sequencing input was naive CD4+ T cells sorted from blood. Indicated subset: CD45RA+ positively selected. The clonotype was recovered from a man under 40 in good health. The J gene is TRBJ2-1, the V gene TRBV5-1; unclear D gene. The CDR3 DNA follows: TGCGCCAGCAGCCAGGCGAACTCCTACAATGAGCAGTTCTTC. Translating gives CASSQANSYNEQFF. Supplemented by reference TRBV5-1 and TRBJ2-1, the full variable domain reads KAGVTQTPRYLIKTRGQQVTLSCSPISGHRSVSWYQQTPGQGLQFLFEYFSETQRNKGNFPGRFSGRQFSNSRSEMNVSTLELGDSALYLCASSQANSYNEQFFGPGTRLTVL.